Here is one T cell receptor beta chain with its context. The antigen is not known. These data belong to a study of cytomegalovirus exposure and HLA in healthy donors. The study's findings and limits: At a 0.05 false discovery rate, a later analysis found approximately 15,000 TCR beta sequences to be associated with HLA alleles. V- and J-gene trimming of TCR beta was linked (in a later analysis) to a missense DCLRE1C variant.

Primers: 60 Vbeta forward and 13 Jbeta reverse. Clones were sequenced by immunoSEQ multiplex PCR, and TCRdb holds only the in-frame ones, with some missing. The sample holds roughly 100,000 clones, 9.4% seen once. The TCR comes from a man aged 50 or older in good health and CMV-seropositive. The sequencing sample was made of PBMCs.

Written as DNA, the CDR3 is TGTGCCAGCAGTTACTCGCAAGCGGGGGCTTACGAGCAGTACTTC. Protein product: CASSYSQAGAYEQYF. The chain carries TRBV6-5 and TRBJ2-7, with 8 bases aligning to TRBD2. The CDR3 consists of 15 residues. Germline V CDR1 and CDR2: MNHEY, SVGAGI. Losses at the gene ends were 0 bases for V and 4 bases for J; bases not matched to a gene: 5.